This T cell receptor beta chain was identified in a study of early stage breast cancer tumors. Each sample had two DNA replicates, roughly 0.5 ug blood or roughly 1.4 ug tissue. Data came from immunoSEQ multiplex PCR; TCRdb stores just in-frame clones and leaves some out. The data contain tens of thousands of clones, almost 85% of them singletons. About this clone itself: Antigen unknown.

CDR1 and CDR2 from the germline V gene are LNHDA and SQIVND (reference sequence). V was pared by 6 bases and J by 2 bases, with 10 bases of the junction left unmatched. The CDR3 has 16 amino acids. Findings and limits, study-wide: Comparing each tissue with blood distinguished tumor from normal in most of the 16 patients. Chain pairing and CD4, CD8 or FOXP3 expression were not captured.

The sequenced sample was blood. This rearrangement joins TRBV19 to TRBJ2-1; 7 nucleotides agree with TRBD2. The TCR was taken from a person aged 50-59 years with breast cancer. DNA for the CDR3: TGTGCCAGTAGGGCCGCCGGGGGAGGGCCCTACAATGAGCAGTTCTTC. It specifies CASRAAGGGPYNEQFF.